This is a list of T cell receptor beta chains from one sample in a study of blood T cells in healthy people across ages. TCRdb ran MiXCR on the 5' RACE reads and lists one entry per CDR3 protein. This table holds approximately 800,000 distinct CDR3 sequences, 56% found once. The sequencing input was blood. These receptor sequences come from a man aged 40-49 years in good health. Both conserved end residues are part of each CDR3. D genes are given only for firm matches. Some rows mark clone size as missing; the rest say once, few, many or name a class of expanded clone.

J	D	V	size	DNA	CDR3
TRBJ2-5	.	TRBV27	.	TGTGCCAGCAGCACCATAGCGCAAGAGACCCAGTACTTC	CASSTIAQETQYF
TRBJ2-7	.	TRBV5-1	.	TGCGCCAGCAGCTCCCATCCGTCCTCCGAGCAGTACTTC	CASSSHPSSEQYF
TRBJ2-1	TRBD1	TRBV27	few	TGTGCCAGCCGGACAGGGAACAATGAGCAGTTCTTC	CASRTGNNEQFF
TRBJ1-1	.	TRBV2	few	TGTGCCAGCAGTGATGTATTTGGCAGGGAGATAACTGAAGCTTTCTTT	CASSDVFGREITEAFF
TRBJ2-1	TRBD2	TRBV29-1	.	TGCAGCGTTGCCCAGCGGGGATACAATGAGCAGTTCTTC	CSVAQRGYNEQFF
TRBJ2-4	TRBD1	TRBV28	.	TGTGCCAGCAGTTCGGGACAGCTAGCCAAAAACATTCAGTACTTC	CASSSGQLAKNIQYF
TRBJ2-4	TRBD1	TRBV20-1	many	TGCAGTGCTGACAGGGGTGTTCTAGCCAAAAACATTCAGTACTTC	CSADRGVLAKNIQYF
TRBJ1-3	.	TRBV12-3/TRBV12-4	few	TGTGCCAGCAGTTTCCTTATAAACACCATATATTTT	CASSFLINTIYF
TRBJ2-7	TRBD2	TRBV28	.	TGTGCCAGCATCCCGACTAGCGGGAGGATAAGCTCCTACGAGCAGTACTTC	CASIPTSGRISSYEQYF
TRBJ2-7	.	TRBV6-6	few	TGTGCCAGCAGTTCTCTCGCCGCGGGGAGCTCCTACGAGCAGTACTTC	CASSSLAAGSSYEQYF